This T cell receptor beta chain was sequenced in a study of T cell responses to AZD1222 COVID-19 vaccine. Study background: The analysis combined second doses at about 4 or about 12 weeks.

Study outcomes and limitations: Two AZD1222 doses significantly raised spike-specific TCR breadth and depth over controls. The CD4 TCRs associated with vaccination extended across spike and predominated at 160-218 and 743-854. Donors in the cohort were predominantly white British and more often female, and clonal diversity was possibly underestimated.

The CDR3 is 16 residues long. The germline V and J ends were trimmed by 3 bases and 0 bases, with 13 bases remaining between them. Germline values: CDR1 SGDLS, CDR2 YYNGEE. Only in-frame clones appear in the TCRdb table, and some are missing; sequencing was by immunoSEQ multiplex PCR. The sample holds 90,000 to 150,000 clones, 88% seen once. A note on this clone: Its antigen remains unknown.

The chain joins TRBV9 to TRBJ1-3; D gene unclear. The specimen was peripheral blood, collected on day 0 of AZD1222 vaccination. The origin of this receptor is an adult in good health. The CDR3 sequence is CASSAAGTYSGNTIYF. CDR3 bases: TGTGCCAGCAGCGCCGCTGGTACATACTCTGGAAACACCATATATTTT.